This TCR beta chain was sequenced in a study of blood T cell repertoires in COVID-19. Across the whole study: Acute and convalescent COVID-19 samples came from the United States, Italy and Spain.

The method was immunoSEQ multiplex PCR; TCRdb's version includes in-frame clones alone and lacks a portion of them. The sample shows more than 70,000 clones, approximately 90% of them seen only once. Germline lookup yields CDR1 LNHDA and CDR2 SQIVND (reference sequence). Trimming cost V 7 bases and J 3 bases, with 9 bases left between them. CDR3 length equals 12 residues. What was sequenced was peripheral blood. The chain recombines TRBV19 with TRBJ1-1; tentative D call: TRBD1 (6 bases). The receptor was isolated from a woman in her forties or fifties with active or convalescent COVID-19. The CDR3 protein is CASKTGYTEAFF. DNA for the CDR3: TGTGCCAGTAAGACAGGTTACACTGAAGCTTTCTTT. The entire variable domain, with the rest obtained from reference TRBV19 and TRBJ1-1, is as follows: DGGITQSPKYLFRKEGQNVTLSCEQNLNHDAMYWYRQDPGQGLRLIYYSQIVNDFQKGDIAEGYSVSREKKESFPLTVTSAQKNPTAFYLCASKTGYTEAFFGQGTRLTVV.